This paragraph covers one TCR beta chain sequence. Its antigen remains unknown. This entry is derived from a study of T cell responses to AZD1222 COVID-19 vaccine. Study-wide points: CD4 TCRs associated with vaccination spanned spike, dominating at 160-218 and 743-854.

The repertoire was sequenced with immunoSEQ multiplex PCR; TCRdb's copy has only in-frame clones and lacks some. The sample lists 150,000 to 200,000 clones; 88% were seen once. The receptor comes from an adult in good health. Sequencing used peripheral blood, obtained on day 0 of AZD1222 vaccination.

Written as DNA, the CDR3 is TGTGCCAGCAGCCTCACCTCCGGGACTAGCGGTTCCTACGAGCAGTACTTC. It is translated as CASSLTSGTSGSYEQYF. This rearrangement joins TRBV16 to TRBJ2-7; 11 nucleotides line up with TRBD2. The germline gives CDR1 KGHSY, CDR2 FQNENV. This CDR3 is 17 amino acids long. The junction had 9 bases not matched to a gene; V was cut back by 4 bases and J by 1 base.